This T cell receptor beta chain was obtained from a study of cytomegalovirus exposure and HLA in healthy donors. This PCR relied on a set of 60 Vbeta primers and 13 Jbeta primers. Using immunoSEQ multiplex PCR, the repertoire was profiled, and TCRdb retains in-frame clones only, with some absent. Of 200,000 to 250,000 clones in the sample, around 80% are singletons; the top ten hold 7% to 9%. This CDR3 region has 12 residues. Germline CDR1 and CDR2: MDHEN and SYDVKM. Trimming shortened V by 5 bases and J by 9 bases, and 11 bases separated the two germline ends. The TCR was taken from an older woman in good health and CMV-seropositive. The V and J genes are TRBV28 and TRBJ2-4; D not certain. Source material: PBMCs. The CDR3 nucleotides are TGTGCCAGCAGTCCCAAGACTGGCATTCAGTACTTC. This encodes CASSPKTGIQYF. Full variable domain (rest looked up from reference TRBV28 and TRBJ2-4): DVKVTQSSRYLVKRTGEKVFLECVQDMDHENMFWYRQDPGLGLRLIYFSYDVKMKEKGDIPEGYSVSREKKERFSLILESASTNQTSMYLCASSPKTGIQYFGAGTRLSVL.